The source of this T cell receptor beta chain is a study of cytomegalovirus exposure and HLA in healthy donors. Germline assignment: CDR1 SGDLS and CDR2 YYNGEE. The J segment lost 5 bases and the V segment lost 1 base, leaving 7 bases of the junction unmatched. This CDR3 contains 17 residues. The PCR employed 60 Vbeta primers together with 13 Jbeta primers. The data were produced by immunoSEQ multiplex PCR, yet TCRdb's version contains in-frame clones alone and is incomplete. The table shows 90,000 to 100,000 clones, with around 80% occurring only once. Sequences were obtained from PBMCs. V usage is TRBV9 and J usage is TRBJ2-1; TRBD2 matches 12 bases. This receptor was obtained from a man between 18 and 35 years old in good health and CMV-seronegative. The CDR3 region is CASSVKRASGGDNEQFF. The CDR3 DNA reads TGTGCCAGCAGCGTAAAAAGGGCTAGCGGGGGGGACAATGAGCAGTTCTTC.